This T cell receptor (beta chain) was documented in a study of blood T cell repertoires in COVID-19. Study-level background: The analysed material was cDNA or gDNA that came from T cells, B-cell-depleted T cells, or PBMCs.

Assay used: immunoSEQ multiplex PCR; TCRdb lists only in-frame clones, some missing. The sample shows a few hundred thousand clones, about 90% of them seen only once. Sequenced: peripheral blood. This clonotype originated in a woman in her fifties or sixties who had recovered from COVID-19.

The CDR3 loop is CASSLDRDSYNEQFF. The CDR3 DNA follows: TGTGCCAGCAGCTTAGATCGAGACAGCTACAATGAGCAGTTCTTC. The rearrangement links TRBV11-2 to TRBJ2-1, with D perhaps matching TRBD1 (5 bases). The germline gives CDR1 SGHAT, CDR2 FQNNGV. CDR3 length: 15 residues. V lost 0 bases and J 3 bases, leaving 9 bases between the germline ends.